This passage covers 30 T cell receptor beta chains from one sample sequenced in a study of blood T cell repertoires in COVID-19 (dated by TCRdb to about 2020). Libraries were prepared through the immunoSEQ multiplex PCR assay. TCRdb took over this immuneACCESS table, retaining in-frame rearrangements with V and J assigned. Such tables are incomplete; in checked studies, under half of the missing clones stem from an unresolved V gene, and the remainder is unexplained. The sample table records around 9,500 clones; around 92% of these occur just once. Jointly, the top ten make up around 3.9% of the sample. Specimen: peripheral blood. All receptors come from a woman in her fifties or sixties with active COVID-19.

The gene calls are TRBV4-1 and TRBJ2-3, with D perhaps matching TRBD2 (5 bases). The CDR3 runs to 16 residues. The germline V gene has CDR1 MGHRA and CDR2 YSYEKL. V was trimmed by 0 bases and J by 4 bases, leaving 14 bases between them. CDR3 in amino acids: CASSQDWPSYADTQYF. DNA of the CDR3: TGCGCCAGCAGCCAAGATTGGCCTAGCTATGCAGATACGCAGTATTTT.

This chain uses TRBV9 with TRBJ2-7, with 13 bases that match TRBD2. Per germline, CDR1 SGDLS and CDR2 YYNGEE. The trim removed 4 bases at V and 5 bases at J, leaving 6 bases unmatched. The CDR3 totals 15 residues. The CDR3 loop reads CASSSGLAGSHEQYF. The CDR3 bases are TGTGCCAGCAGCTCGGGACTAGCGGGAAGCCACGAGCAGTACTTC. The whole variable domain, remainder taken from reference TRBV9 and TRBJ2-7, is DSGVTQTPKHLITATGQRVTLRCSPRSGDLSVYWYQQSLDQGLQFLIQYYNGEERAKGNILERFSAQQFPDLHSELNLSSLELGDSALYFCASSSGLAGSHEQYFGPGTRLTVT.

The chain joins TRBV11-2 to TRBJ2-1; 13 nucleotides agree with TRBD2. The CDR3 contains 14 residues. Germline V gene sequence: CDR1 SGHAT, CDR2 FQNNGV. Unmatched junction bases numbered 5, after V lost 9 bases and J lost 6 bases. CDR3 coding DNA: TGTGCCAGTGGGGGACTAGCGGGACCCAATGAGCAGTTCTTC. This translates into CASGGLAGPNEQFF.

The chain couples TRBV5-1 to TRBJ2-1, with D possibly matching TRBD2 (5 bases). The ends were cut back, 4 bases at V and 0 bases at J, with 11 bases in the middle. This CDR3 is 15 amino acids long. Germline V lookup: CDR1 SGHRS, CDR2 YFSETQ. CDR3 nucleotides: TGCGCCAGCAGCGACGGACTTAGCTCCTACAATGAGCAGTTCTTC. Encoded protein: CASSDGLSSYNEQFF. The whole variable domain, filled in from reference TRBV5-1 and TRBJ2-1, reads KAGVTQTPRYLIKTRGQQVTLSCSPISGHRSVSWYQQTPGQGLQFLFEYFSETQRNKGNFPGRFSGRQFSNSRSEMNVSTLELGDSALYLCASSDGLSSYNEQFFGPGTRLTVL.

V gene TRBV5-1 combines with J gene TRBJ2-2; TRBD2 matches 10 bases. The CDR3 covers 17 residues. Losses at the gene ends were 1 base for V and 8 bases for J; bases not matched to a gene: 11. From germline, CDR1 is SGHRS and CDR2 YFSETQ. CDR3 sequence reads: CASSLYFGLAATGELFF. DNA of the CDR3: TGCGCCAGCAGCTTGTACTTTGGACTAGCGGCAACTGGGGAGCTGTTTTTT.

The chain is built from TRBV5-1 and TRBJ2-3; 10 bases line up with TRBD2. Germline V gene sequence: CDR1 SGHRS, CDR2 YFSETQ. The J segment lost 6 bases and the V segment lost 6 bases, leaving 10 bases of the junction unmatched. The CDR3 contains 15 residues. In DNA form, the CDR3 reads TGCGCCAGCACCCAGGTTAGCGGGAGGTCGGATACGCAGTATTTT. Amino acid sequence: CASTQVSGRSDTQYF.

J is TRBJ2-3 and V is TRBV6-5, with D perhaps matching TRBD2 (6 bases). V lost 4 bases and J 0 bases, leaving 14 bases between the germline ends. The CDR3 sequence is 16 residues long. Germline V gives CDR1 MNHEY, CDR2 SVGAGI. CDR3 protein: CASSSPGGPSTDTQYF. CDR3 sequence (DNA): TGTGCCAGCAGTTCCCCCGGGGGACCTAGCACAGATACGCAGTATTTT.

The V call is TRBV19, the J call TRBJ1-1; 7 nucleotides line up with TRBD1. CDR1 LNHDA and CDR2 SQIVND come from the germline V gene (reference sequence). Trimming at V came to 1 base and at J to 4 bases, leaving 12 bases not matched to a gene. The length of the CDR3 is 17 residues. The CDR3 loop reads CASSIGRGEGVGTEAFF. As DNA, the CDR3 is TGTGCCAGTAGTATAGGCAGGGGGGAAGGAGTGGGCACTGAAGCTTTCTTT.

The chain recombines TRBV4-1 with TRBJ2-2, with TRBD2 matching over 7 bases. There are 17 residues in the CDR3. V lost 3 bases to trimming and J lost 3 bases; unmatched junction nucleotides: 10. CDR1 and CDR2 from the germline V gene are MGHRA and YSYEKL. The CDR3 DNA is TGCGCCAGCAGCCACGCCAGGACTAGTATGTACACCGGGGAGCTGTTTTTT. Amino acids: CASSHARTSMYTGELFF.

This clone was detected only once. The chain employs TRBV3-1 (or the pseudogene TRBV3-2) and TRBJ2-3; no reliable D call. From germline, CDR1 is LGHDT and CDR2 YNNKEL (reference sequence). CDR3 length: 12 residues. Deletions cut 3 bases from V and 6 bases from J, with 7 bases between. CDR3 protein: CASSHNLDTQYF. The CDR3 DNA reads TGTGCCAGCAGCCATAATCTGGATACGCAGTATTTT.

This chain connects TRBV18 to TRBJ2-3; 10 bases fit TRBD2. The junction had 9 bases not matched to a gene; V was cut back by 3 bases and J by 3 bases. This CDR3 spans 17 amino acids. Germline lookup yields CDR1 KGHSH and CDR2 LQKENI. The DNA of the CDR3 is TGTGCCAGCTCACCGTGGGAGGCTAGCGGGAGAACAGATACGCAGTATTTT. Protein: CASSPWEASGRTDTQYF.

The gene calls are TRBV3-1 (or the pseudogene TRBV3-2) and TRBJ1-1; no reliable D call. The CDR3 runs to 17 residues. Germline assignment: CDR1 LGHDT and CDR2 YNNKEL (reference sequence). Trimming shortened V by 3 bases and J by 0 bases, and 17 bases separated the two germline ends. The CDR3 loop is CASSQDRGQAMNTEAFF. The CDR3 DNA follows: TGTGCCAGCAGCCAGGATCGTGGGCAGGCAATGAACACTGAAGCTTTCTTT.

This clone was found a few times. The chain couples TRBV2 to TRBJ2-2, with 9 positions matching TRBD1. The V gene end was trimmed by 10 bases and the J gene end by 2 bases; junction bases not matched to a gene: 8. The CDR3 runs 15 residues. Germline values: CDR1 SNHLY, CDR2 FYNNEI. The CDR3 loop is CATTTGQGNTGELFF. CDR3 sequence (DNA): TGTGCCACCACCACGGGACAGGGAAACACCGGGGAGCTGTTTTTT.

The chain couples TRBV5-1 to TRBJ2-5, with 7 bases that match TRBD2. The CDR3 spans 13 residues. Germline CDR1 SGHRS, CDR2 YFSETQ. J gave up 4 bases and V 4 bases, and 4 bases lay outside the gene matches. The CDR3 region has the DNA TGCGCCAGCAGCCCCTCGGGGGGAGAGACCCAGTACTTC. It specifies CASSPSGGETQYF.

The CDR3: CASSGSGNEQFF. The CDR3 bases are TGTGCCAGCAGCGGTAGCGGCAATGAGCAGTTCTTC. V is TRBV6-5 and J is TRBJ2-1; a possible D gene is TRBD2 (6 bases). The V end lost 6 bases, the J end lost 6 bases, and 9 bases lay between the germline ends. This CDR3 has 12 amino acids. Germline V gene data show CDR1 as MNHEY and CDR2 as SVGAGI.

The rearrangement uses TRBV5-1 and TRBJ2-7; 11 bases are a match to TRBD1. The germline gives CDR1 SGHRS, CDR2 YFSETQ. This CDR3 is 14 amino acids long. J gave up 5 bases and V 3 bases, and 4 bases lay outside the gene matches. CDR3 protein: CASSSGTGGHEQYF. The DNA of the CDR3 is TGCGCCAGCAGCTCGGGGACAGGGGGGCACGAGCAGTACTTC.

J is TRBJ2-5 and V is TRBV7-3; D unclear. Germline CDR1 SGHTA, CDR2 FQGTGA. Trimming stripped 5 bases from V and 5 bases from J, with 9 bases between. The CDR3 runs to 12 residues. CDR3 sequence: CASSATRETQYF. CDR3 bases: TGTGCCAGCAGCGCCACGCGGGAGACCCAGTACTTC.

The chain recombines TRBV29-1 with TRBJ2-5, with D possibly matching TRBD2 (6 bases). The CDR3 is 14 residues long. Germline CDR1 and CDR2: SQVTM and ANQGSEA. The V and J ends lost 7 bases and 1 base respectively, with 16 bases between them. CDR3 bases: TGCAGCGCCGCTCCGGCGGGGATCCAAGAGACCCAGTACTTC. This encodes CSAAPAGIQETQYF.

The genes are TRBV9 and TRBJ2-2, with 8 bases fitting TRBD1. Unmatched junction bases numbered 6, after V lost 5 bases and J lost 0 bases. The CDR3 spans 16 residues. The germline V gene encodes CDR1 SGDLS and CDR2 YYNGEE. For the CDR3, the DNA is TGTGCCAGCAGTCGACCGGGACAGGCGAACACCGGGGAGCTGTTTTTT. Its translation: CASSRPGQANTGELFF.

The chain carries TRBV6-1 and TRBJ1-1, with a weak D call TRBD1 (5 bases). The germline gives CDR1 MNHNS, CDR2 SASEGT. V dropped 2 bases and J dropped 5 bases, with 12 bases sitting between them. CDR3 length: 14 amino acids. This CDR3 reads CASSENGAETEAFF. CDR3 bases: TGTGCCAGCAGTGAAAATGGGGCGGAAACTGAAGCTTTCTTT.

The DNA for the CDR3 is TGTGCCAGCAGCCTCCGGACTAGCGTAAGCACAGATACGCAGTATTTT. It encodes CASSLRTSVSTDTQYF. The chain recombines TRBV5-4 with TRBJ2-3, with 9 bases lining up with TRBD2. The CDR3 extends over 16 amino acids. Germline V gene sequence: CDR1 SGHNT, CDR2 YYREEE (reference sequence). Trimming cost V 4 bases and J 0 bases; bases outside gene matches: 6. The whole variable domain, filled in from reference TRBV5-4 and TRBJ2-3, reads ETGVTQSPTHLIKTRGQQVTLRCSSQSGHNTVSWYQQALGQGPQFIFQYYREEENGRGNFPPRFSGLQFPNYSSELNVNALELDDSALYLCASSLRTSVSTDTQYFGPGTRLTVL.

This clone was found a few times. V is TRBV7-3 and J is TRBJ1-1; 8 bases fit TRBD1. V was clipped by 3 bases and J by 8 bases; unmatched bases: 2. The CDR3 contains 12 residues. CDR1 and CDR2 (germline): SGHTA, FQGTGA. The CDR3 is CASSFRQGEAFF. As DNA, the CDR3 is TGTGCCAGCAGCTTCAGACAGGGGGAAGCTTTCTTT.

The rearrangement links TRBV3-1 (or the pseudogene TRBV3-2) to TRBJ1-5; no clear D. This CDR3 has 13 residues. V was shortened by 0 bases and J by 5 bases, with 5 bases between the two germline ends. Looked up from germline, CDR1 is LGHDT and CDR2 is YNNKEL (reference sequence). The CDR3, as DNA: TGTGCCAGCAGCCAAGATTCGGATCAGCCCCAGCATTTT. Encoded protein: CASSQDSDQPQHF.

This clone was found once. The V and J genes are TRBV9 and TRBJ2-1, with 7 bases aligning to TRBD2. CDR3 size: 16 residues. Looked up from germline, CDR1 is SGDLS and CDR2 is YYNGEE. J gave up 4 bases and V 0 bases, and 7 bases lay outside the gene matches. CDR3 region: CASSVDAGTKYNEQFF. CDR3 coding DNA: TGTGCCAGCAGCGTAGATGCGGGGACTAAATACAATGAGCAGTTCTTC.

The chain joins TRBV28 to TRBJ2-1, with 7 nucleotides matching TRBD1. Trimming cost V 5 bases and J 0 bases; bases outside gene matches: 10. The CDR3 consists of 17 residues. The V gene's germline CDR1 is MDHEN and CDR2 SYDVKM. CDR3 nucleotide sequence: TGTGCCAGCAGTGCCTACAGGGGTCAAAGCTCCTACAATGAGCAGTTCTTC. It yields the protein CASSAYRGQSSYNEQFF.

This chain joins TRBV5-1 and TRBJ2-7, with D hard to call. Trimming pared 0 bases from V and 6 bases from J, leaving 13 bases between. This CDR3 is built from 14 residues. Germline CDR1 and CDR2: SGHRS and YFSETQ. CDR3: CASSLEVSGAEQYF. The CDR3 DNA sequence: TGCGCCAGCAGCTTGGAGGTTTCAGGCGCCGAGCAGTACTTC.

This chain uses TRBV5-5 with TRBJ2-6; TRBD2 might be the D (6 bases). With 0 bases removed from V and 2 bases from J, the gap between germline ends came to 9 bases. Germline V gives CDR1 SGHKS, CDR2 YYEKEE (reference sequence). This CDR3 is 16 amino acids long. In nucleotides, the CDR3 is TGTGCCAGCAGCTTGGTTGGCGGGGCTGGGGCCAACGTCCTGACTTTC. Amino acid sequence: CASSLVGGAGANVLTF.

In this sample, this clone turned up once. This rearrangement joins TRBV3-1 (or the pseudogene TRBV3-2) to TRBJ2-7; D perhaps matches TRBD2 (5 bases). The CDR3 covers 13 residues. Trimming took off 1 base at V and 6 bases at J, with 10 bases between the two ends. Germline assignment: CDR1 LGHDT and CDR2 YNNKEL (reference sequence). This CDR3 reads CASSQARTGEQYF. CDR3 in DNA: TGTGCCAGCAGCCAAGCCCGGACTGGCGAGCAGTACTTC.

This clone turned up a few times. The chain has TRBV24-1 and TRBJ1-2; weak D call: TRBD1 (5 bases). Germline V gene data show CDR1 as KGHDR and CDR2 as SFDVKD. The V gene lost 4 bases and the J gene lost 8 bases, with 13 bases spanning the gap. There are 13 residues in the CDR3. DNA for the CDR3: TGTGCCACCAGTGACACCCCCCAGGGCGGCTACACCTTC. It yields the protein CATSDTPQGGYTF.

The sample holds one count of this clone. CDR3 amino acids: CASSVGDRTRANTGELFF. The DNA of the CDR3 is TGTGCCAGCAGCGTAGGGGACAGGACTAGAGCGAACACCGGGGAGCTGTTTTTT. The V call is TRBV9, the J call TRBJ2-2; perhaps TRBD1 as D (8 bases). This CDR3 is built from 18 residues. The V end lost 0 bases, the J end lost 0 bases, and 15 bases lay between the germline ends. Germline-derived CDR1 and CDR2 are SGDLS and YYNGEE.